This T cell receptor beta chain originates from a study of T cell clusters in autoimmune cytopenias. TRB amplification used approximately 250 ng of peripheral blood genomic DNA. TRB was amplified by touch-down multiplex PCR, primer pools A and B combined. From its re-call of the multiplex PCR reads, TCRdb lists each CDR3 protein once, without DNA. There are around 8,000 distinct CDR3 sequences in the sample, with 30% to 40% held by the top ten. These data were also reused for a study on T cell repertoires in aging, cancer and after chemotherapy. From that paper: Patients with chronic lymphocytic leukemia were sampled before and after fludarabine- or bendamustine-based chemotherapy. Rebound thymic output was suggested by rising median generation probability during chemotherapy in each cancer cohort.

Sequencing was done on a sample of peripheral blood. The receptor was derived from a human donor with an autoimmune cytopenia or autoimmune hepatitis (not recorded which).

The CDR3 loop reads CSAVIQDRWYYGYTF. V gene TRBV20-1 combines with J gene TRBJ1-2; TCRdb's D call, TRBD1, is unchecked because there is no DNA. The CDR3 has 15 amino acids. CDR1 DFQATT and CDR2 SNEGSKA come from the germline V gene (reference sequence).